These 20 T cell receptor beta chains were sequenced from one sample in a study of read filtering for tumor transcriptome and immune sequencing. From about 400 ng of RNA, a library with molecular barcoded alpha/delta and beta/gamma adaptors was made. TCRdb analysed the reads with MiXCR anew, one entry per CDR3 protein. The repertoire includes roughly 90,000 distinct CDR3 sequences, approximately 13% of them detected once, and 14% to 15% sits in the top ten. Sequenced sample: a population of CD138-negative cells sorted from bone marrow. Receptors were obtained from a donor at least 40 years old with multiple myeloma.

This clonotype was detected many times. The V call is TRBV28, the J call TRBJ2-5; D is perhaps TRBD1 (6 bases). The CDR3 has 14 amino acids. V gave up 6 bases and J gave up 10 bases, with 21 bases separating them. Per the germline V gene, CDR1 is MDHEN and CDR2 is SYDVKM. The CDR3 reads CASRRQASVGVQYF. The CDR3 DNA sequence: TGTGCCAGCAGACGACAGGCCTCGGTTGGTGTCCAGTACTTC.

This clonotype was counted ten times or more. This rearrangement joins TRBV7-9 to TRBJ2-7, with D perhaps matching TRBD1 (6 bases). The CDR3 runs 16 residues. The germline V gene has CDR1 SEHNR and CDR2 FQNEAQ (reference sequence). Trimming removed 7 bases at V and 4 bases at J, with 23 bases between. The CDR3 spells CASTAVRTVGGYEQYF. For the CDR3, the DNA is TGTGCCAGCACCGCCGTCCGGACAGTCGGAGGTTACGAGCAGTACTTC. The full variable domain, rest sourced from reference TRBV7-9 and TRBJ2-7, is DTGVSQNPRHKITKRGQNVTFRCDPISEHNRLYWYRQTLGQGPEFLTYFQNEAQLEKSRLLSDRFSAERPKGSFSTLEIQRTEQGDSAMYLCASTAVRTVGGYEQYFGPGTRLTVT.

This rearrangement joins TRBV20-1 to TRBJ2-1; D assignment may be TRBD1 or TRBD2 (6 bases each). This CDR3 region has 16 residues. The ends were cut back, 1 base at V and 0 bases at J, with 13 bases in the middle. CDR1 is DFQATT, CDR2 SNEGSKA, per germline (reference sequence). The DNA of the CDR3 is TGCAGTGCTAGAGCCGGAGAGGGGGGCTCCTACAATGAGCAGTTCTTC. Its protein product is CSARAGEGGSYNEQFF.

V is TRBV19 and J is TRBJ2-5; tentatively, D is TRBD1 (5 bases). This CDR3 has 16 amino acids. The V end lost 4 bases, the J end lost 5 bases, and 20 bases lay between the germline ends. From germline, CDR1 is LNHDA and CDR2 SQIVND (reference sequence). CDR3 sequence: CASSKDNAGLRETQYF. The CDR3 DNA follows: TGTGCCAGTAGTAAGGACAATGCCGGATTACGGGAGACCCAGTACTTC.

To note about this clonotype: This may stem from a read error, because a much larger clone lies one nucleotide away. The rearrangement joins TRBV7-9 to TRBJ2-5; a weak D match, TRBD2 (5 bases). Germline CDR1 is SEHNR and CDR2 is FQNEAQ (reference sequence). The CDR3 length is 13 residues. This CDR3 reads CASNLGGEETQYF. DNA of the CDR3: TGTGCCAGCAACTTAGGAGGAGAAGAGACCCAGTACTTC.

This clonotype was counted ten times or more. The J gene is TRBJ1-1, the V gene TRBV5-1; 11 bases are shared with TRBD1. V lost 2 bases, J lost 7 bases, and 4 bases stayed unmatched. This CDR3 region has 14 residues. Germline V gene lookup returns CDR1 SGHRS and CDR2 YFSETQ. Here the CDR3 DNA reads TGCGCCAGCAGCTTTGGGACAGGGGGGAGTGAAGCTTTCTTT. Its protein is CASSFGTGGSEAFF.

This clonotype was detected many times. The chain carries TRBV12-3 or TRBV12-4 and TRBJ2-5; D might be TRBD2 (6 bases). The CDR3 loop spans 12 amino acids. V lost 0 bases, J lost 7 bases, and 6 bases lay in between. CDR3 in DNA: TGTGCCAGCAGTTTAGCCGGGGGGACCCAGTACTTC. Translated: CASSLAGGTQYF.

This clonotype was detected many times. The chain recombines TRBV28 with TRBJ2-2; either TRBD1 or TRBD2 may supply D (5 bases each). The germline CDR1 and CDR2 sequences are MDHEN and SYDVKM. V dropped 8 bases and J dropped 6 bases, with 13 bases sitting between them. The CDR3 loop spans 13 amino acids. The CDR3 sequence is CASGGLGAGELFF. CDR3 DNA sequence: TGTGCCAGCGGGGGTTTGGGGGCCGGGGAGCTGTTTTTT.

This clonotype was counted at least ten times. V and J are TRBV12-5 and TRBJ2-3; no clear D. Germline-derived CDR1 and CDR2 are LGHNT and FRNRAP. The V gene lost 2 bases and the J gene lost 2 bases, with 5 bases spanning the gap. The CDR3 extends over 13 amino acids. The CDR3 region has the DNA TGTGCTAGTGGTTTGATCCTCACAGATACGCAGTATTTT. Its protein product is CASGLILTDTQYF.

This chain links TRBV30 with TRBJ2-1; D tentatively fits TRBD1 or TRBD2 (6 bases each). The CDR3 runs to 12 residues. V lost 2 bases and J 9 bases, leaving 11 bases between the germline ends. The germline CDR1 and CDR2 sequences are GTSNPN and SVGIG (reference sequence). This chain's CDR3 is CAWSPSGAEQFF. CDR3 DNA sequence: TGTGCCTGGAGTCCCTCGGGGGCTGAGCAGTTCTTC.

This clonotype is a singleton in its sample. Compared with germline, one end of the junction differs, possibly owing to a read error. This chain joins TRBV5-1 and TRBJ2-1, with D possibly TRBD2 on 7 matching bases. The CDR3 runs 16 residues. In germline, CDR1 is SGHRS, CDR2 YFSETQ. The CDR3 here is CASSFDMAGASNGQFF. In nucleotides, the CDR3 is TGCGCCAGCAGCTTTGATATGGCGGGGGCCTCCAATGGGCAGTTCTTC.

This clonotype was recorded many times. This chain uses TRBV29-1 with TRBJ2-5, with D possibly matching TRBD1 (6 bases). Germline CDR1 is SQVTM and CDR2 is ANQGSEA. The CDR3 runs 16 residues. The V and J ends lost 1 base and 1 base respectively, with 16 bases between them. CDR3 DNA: TGCAGCGTTGAAGGGACAGCCCGAAACCTCCAAGAGACCCAGTACTTC. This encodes CSVEGTARNLQETQYF.

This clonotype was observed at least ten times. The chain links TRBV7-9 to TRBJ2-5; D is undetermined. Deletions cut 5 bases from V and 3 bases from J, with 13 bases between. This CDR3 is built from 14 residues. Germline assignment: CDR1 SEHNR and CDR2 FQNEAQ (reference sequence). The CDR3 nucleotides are TGTGCCAGCAGCACCCTTCTATGGGAAGAGACCCAGTACTTC. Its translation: CASSTLLWEETQYF.

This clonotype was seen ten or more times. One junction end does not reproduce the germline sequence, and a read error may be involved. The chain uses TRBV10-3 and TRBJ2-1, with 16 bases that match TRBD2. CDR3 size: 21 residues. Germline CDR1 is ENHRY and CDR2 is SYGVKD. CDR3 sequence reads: CAIRGGHPTGTSGRAVNEQLF. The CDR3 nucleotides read TGTGCCATCAGGGGAGGACATCCCACCGGGACTAGCGGGAGGGCCGTCAATGAGCAGCTCTTC.

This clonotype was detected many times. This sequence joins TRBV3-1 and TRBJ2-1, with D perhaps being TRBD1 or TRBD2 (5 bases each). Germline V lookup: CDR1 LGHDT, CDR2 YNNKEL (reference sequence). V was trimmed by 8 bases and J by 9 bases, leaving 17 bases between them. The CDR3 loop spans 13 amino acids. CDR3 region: CASSLLAGGEQFF. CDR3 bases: TGTGCCAGCTCCCTGCTAGCTGGGGGTGAGCAGTTCTTC.

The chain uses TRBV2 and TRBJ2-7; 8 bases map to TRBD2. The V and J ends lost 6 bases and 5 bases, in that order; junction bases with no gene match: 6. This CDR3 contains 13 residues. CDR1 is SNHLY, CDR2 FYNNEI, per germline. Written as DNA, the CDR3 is TGTGCCAGCAGCTTTAGCGGGAAGGACGAGCAGTACTTC. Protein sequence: CASSFSGKDEQYF.

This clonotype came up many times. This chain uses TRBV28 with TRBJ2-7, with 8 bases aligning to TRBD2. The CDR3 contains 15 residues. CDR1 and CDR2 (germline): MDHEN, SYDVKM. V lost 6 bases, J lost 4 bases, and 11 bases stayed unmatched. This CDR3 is CASSPPGGAVYEQYF. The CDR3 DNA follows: TGTGCCAGCAGCCCCCCGGGGGGGGCCGTGTACGAGCAGTACTTC.

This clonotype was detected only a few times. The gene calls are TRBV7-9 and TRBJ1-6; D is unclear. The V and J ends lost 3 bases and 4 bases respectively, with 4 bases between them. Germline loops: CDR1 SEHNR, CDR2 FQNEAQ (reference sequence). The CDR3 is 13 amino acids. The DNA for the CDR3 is TGTGCCAGCAGCTTGACTTATAATTCACCCCTCCACTTT. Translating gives CASSLTYNSPLHF.

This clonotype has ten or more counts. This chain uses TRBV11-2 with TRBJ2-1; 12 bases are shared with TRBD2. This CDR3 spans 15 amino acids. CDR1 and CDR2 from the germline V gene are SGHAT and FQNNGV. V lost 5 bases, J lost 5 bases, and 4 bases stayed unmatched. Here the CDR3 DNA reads TGTGCCAGCAGCCGCACTAGCGGGGGGAACAATGAGCAGTTCTTC. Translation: CASSRTSGGNNEQFF.

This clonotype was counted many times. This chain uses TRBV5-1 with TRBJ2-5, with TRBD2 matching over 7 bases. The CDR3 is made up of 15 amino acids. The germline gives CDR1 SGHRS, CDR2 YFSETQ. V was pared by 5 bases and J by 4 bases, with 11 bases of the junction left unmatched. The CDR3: CASSGEGHVGETQYF. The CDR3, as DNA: TGCGCCAGCAGTGGGGAGGGCCATGTGGGAGAGACCCAGTACTTC.